The text below deals with one T cell receptor (beta chain). Its antigen is undetermined. Germline is not matched at one junction end, which may reflect a read error. From the multiplex PCR reads, TCRdb called clonotypes with MiXCR, one entry per CDR3 protein. This sample has some 150,000 distinct CDR3 sequences, with 20% to 25% found just once. This sample stems from a study of breast tumors, draining lymph nodes, adjacent tissues. Study-level results: Compared with basal-like, luminal-like tumors shared significantly more repertoire with nontumor tissue. Tumor repertoires ranked between lymph nodes and nontumor tissue in diversity, with V and J gene preferences. Data fit most tumor T cells coming from lymph node, expanding in tumor.

Axillary draining lymph nodes of breast cancer patients supplied the node samples. The CDR3 has 15 residues. Germline V gene lookup returns CDR1 KGHSH and CDR2 LQKENI. The chain joins TRBV18 to TRBJ1-4; 10 bases line up with TRBD1. This clonotype originated in a female donor with breast cancer. Some clones in this sample may be carry-over from other donors' samples. Material for sequencing was axillary lymph node tissue. As DNA, the CDR3 is TGTGCCAGCTCACGACAGGGGGCGACTAGTGAAAAACTGTTTTTT. Translated, it gives CASSRQGATSEKLFF.